These T cell receptor beta chains were read from a single sample in a study of Ad26.COV2.S vaccination and SARS-CoV-2 variants. This table comes from immunoSEQ multiplex PCR, and its TCRdb copy is limited to in-frame clones, with some not included. The data show about 400,000 clones, approximately 90% seen once. The specimen comprised peripheral blood, sampled in a trial of Ad26.COV2.S vaccine versus placebo. Every receptor here comes from a person aged 18-65 years who received the Ad26.COV2.S COVID-19 vaccine or a placebo. Each CDR3 is given with its conserved first and last residue. A D gene is named only where the DNA matches it firmly. Rows give clone size only sometimes, using once, few, many, or a class for an expanded clone.

.	TRBV5-4	TRBJ1-2	.	TGTGCCAGCAGAGACGCAGGGGCAGGTGGCTACACCTTC	CASRDAGAGGYTF
TRBD1	TRBV4-3	TRBJ2-1	many	TGCGCCAGCAGCCAAGGGACAGGGGGCTACAATGAGCAGTTCTTC	CASSQGTGGYNEQFF
TRBD1	TRBV5-5	TRBJ2-1	.	TGTGCCAGCAGCGAAGCACCGGGACAGGGGGGCTACAATGAGCAGTTCTTC	CASSEAPGQGGYNEQFF
.	TRBV25-1	TRBJ1-2	.	TGTGCCAGCAGTGAAAGAGTAATTGGGGGCGCAGAGGGCTACACCTTC	CASSERVIGGAEGYTF
.	TRBV4-3	TRBJ1-4	.	TGCGCCAGCAGCCAAGGATCTGGCAGATATTCAACTAATGAAAAACTGTTTTTT	CASSQGSGRYSTNEKLFF
.	TRBV19	TRBJ2-7	.	TGTGCCAGTAGTCCTGGGACGTACCTCTACGAGCAGTACTTC	CASSPGTYLYEQYF
TRBD2	TRBV9	TRBJ2-1	once	TGTGCCAGCAGCGAGGGAGGACTAGCGGGCTGGAATGAGCAGTTCTTC	CASSEGGLAGWNEQFF
TRBD1	TRBV19	TRBJ2-1	.	TGTGCCAGTAGTCCTAAGACAGGGTATGTGGGTGAGCAGTTCTTC	CASSPKTGYVGEQFF
.	TRBV6-6	TRBJ2-3	.	TGTGCCAGCAGTTACGCAGATACGCAGTATTTT	CASSYADTQYF
.	TRBV27	TRBJ2-5	.	TGTGCCAGCAGTTTCCTCACCTCGTCGGGGGTACGACAGACCCAGTACTTC	CASSFLTSSGVRQTQYF
.	TRBV19	TRBJ2-1	.	TGTGCCAGTACCCACGGAGGAGTGGATGAGCAGTTCTTC	CASTHGGVDEQFF
.	TRBV9	TRBJ1-1	.	TGTGCCAGCAGCGTAGATTCGGACCTCTTCACTGAAGCTTTCTTT	CASSVDSDLFTEAFF
.	TRBV6-5	TRBJ2-1	.	TGTGCCAGCGCCCGGGACATAAGTCCTACTGAGCAGTTCTTC	CASARDISPTEQFF
TRBD1	TRBV27	TRBJ2-1	.	TGTGCCAGCAGTTTCGGTCTCTCGTTGGGGGGTTCCCACAGGGGGGAGCAGTTCTTC	CASSFGLSLGGSHRGEQFF
.	TRBV19	TRBJ1-1	once	TGTGCCAGTAGTATACGGGTCAGCCGTCGTGGGAACACTGAAGCTTTCTTT	CASSIRVSRRGNTEAFF
TRBD1	TRBV7-9	TRBJ2-1	.	TGTGCCAGCAGCATACTCGACAGGGATAATGAGCAGTTCTTC	CASSILDRDNEQFF
.	TRBV15	TRBJ1-4	.	TGTGCCACCAGCAGAGTTCCGTATGCAACTAATGAAAAACTGTTTTTT	CATSRVPYATNEKLFF
TRBD1	TRBV5-4	TRBJ2-2	few	TGTGCCAGCAGCTACAGGGGGCCCGGGGAGCTGTTTTTT	CASSYRGPGELFF